Sequencing of this TCR beta chain was carried out in a study of blood T cell repertoires in COVID-19. Overall study context: Material from acute and convalescent COVID-19 was sourced from the United States, Italy and Spain. The cDNA or gDNA used as material had been derived from T cells, B-cell-depleted T cells, or PBMCs.

Methods used by the authors: By means of reference gene primer amplification, nucleated cell counts were estimated. The protocol was immunoSEQ multiplex PCR, while the TCRdb copy is restricted to in-frame clones and leaves out a portion. That table is the source of V, J and clone size, and D and trimming were worked out from the DNA. The profile covers over 150,000 clones, with around nine tenths appearing a single time and 0.58% taken by the ten largest. Sequencing used peripheral blood. The origin of this receptor is a man aged 55-75 years with COVID-19, enrolled during active disease.

The CDR3 sequence is CASSRTVSEAFF. In nucleotides, the CDR3 is TGTGCCAGCAGCAGGACAGTTTCTGAAGCTTTCTTT. The chain recombines TRBV7-9 with TRBJ1-1; weak D call: TRBD1 (6 bases). Germline CDR1 and CDR2: SEHNR and FQNEAQ (reference sequence). This CDR3 region has 12 residues. Trimming pared 5 bases from V and 6 bases from J, leaving 10 bases between.